This T cell receptor (beta chain) was observed in a study of cytomegalovirus exposure and HLA in healthy donors. Study information: HLA-typed donors were the source of about 85 million unique TCRs, which an early data release held.

Findings of the study overall: An analysis that was carried out later associated 16,951 TCR beta sequences with HLA alleles at 0.05 false discovery rate. As was reported, the classifier diagnosed cytomegalovirus status with high specificity and sensitivity.

Trimming left V 4 bases short and J 4 bases short, with 17 bases between. In germline, CDR1 is GTSNPN, CDR2 SVGIG (reference sequence). CDR3 length: 15 amino acids. Amplification used 60 Vbeta primers and 13 Jbeta primers. The data were produced by immunoSEQ multiplex PCR, yet TCRdb's version contains in-frame clones alone and is incomplete. The sample includes about 190,000 clones. Note on this clone: Its target is not known.

Donors showed nominal health when sampled, although they likely had unrecorded immune exposures. The gene calls are TRBV30 and TRBJ1-3; D is possibly TRBD1 (5 bases). Sequenced material: PBMCs. The sequence was obtained from a woman younger than 45 in good health and CMV-seropositive. The CDR3: CAWNRGTSLGNTIYF. The CDR3 DNA is TGTGCCTGGAATCGCGGGACCTCTCTGGGAAACACCATATATTTT. Full variable domain (rest looked up from reference TRBV30 and TRBJ1-3): SQTIHQWPATLVQPVGSPLSLECTVEGTSNPNLYWYRQAAGRGLQLLFYSVGIGQISSEVPQNLSASRPQDRQFILSSKKLLLSDSGFYLCAWNRGTSLGNTIYFGEGSWLTVV.